These 9 T cell receptor beta chains came from one sample sequenced in a study of T-cell memory formation after mild COVID-19. A single record per CDR3 protein comes from TCRdb applying MiXCR to the 5' RACE reads. The sample records about 440,000 distinct CDR3 sequences, around 19% being singletons. The sample comprised PBMCs or a T cell subset sorted from them (not recorded which). These receptors originate from an adult woman who had mild COVID-19 (a few samples of this study predate the infection). Cell type and time point are not known.

This chain uses TRBV7-2 with TRBJ2-5; 9 bases line up with TRBD2. With 5 bases clipped from V and 5 bases from J, the junction kept 9 bases outside the gene matches. CDR1 is SGHTA and CDR2 is FQGNSA in the germline V gene. The CDR3 length is 15 residues. CDR3 sequence reads: CASSRIAGEWETQYF. The CDR3 DNA reads TGTGCCAGCAGCCGGATAGCGGGAGAGTGGGAGACCCAGTACTTC. Variable domain in full (rest from reference TRBV7-2 and TRBJ2-5): GAGVSQSPSNKVTEKGKDVELRCDPISGHTALYWYRQSLGQGLEFLIYFQGNSAPDKSGLPSDRFSAERTGGSVSTLTIQRTQQEDSAVYLCASSRIAGEWETQYFGPGTRLLVL.

Only a few counts were recorded for this clonotype. The chain recombines TRBV12-3 or TRBV12-4 with TRBJ2-1; D ambiguous. The CDR3 spans 14 residues. V was shortened by 4 bases and J by 5 bases, with 12 bases between the two germline ends. The CDR3, as DNA: TGTGCCAGCAGTTCTTTCCATAGAGACAATGAGCAGTTCTTC. As protein: CASSSFHRDNEQFF.

This clonotype was recorded a few times. The chain employs TRBV3-1 and TRBJ2-7; D is undetermined. The CDR3 length is 16 residues. Trimming took off 0 bases at V and 1 base at J, with 13 bases between the two ends. Germline V CDR1 and CDR2: LGHDT, YNNKEL (reference sequence). The CDR3 region is CASSQDFRMDSYEQYF. The CDR3 nucleotides are TGTGCCAGCAGCCAAGATTTCAGGATGGATTCCTACGAGCAGTACTTC.

This sequence joins TRBV4-1 and TRBJ1-6; no firm D call. This CDR3 spans 17 amino acids. Germline CDR1 reads MGHRA; CDR2 reads YSYEKL. The V end was cut by 1 base, the J end by 0 bases, with 10 bases between. The CDR3 loop is CASSQGPTYSYNSPLHF. Written as DNA, the CDR3 is TGCGCCAGCAGCCAAGGCCCAACATACTCCTATAATTCACCCCTCCACTTT.

This clonotype was picked up a small number of times. The V gene is TRBV12-3 or TRBV12-4, the J gene TRBJ1-3; a weak D match, TRBD1 (5 bases). This CDR3 is built from 15 residues. V gave up 1 base and J gave up 3 bases, with 10 bases separating them. In DNA, the CDR3 is TGTGCCAGCAGTTTAGGCGGGACGGTTGGAAACACCATATATTTT. The encoded protein is CASSLGGTVGNTIYF.

The sample holds many counts of this clonotype. The chain uses TRBV7-2 and TRBJ1-6, with D hard to call. Germline assignment: CDR1 SGHTA and CDR2 FQGNSA. Between the trimmed V and J ends, which lost 2 bases and 7 bases, there was a span of 3 bases. The CDR3 is made up of 12 amino acids. The CDR3 is CASSLTNSPLHF. CDR3 nucleotide sequence: TGTGCCAGCAGCTTAACGAATTCACCCCTCCACTTT.

The count of this clonotype is one. The gene calls are TRBV27 and TRBJ2-3; D may be TRBD1 or TRBD2 (5 bases each). CDR1 and CDR2 from the germline V gene are MNHEY and SMNVEV (reference sequence). The CDR3 extends over 14 amino acids. The germline V and J ends were trimmed by 7 bases and 2 bases, with 13 bases remaining between them. The CDR3 region has the DNA TGTGCCAGCAAAGAGAGGGGATCCACAGATACGCAGTATTTT. Encoded protein: CASKERGSTDTQYF.

This chain connects TRBV3-1 to TRBJ1-5, with D unresolved. V shed 1 base and J shed 4 bases, with 8 bases lying between them. Germline V gives CDR1 LGHDT, CDR2 YNNKEL (reference sequence). The length of the CDR3 is 14 residues. CDR3 sequence: CASSQVAGNQPQHF. CDR3 nucleotides: TGTGCCAGCAGCCAAGTCGCGGGGAATCAGCCCCAGCATTTT.

This clonotype was recorded a few times. The chain has TRBV15 and TRBJ2-3; 8 bases align to TRBD2. The V gene's germline CDR1 is LNHNV and CDR2 YYDKDF (reference sequence). CDR3 length: 16 residues. V was pared by 0 bases and J by 3 bases, with 5 bases of the junction left unmatched. CDR3 bases: TGTGCCACCAGCAGAGACGGACTAGCATCTACAGATACGCAGTATTTT. It specifies CATSRDGLASTDTQYF.